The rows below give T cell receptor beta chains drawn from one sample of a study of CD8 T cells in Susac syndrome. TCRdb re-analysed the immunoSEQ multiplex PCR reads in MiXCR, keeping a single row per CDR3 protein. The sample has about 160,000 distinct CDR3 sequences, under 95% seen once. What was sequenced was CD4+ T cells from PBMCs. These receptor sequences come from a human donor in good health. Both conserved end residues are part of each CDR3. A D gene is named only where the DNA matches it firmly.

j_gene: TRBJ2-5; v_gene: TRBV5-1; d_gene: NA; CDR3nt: TGCGCCAGCAGCAGAGGGGGCCGGGGGGAGACCCAGTACTTC; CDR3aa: CASSRGGRGETQYF
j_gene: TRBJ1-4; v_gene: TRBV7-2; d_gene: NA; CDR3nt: TGTGCCAGCAGCGCTGGAAGGTTCCGGACTGAAAAACTGTTTTTT; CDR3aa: CASSAGRFRTEKLFF
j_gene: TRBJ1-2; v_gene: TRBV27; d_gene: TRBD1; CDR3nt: TGTGCCAGCAGTCCAGGGGGAGTTGACTATGGCTACACCTTC; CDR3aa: CASSPGGVDYGYTF
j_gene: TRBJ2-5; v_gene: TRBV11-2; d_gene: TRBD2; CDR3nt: TGTGCCAGCCAACTAGCGGGAGAAAAGACCCAGTACTTC; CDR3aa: CASQLAGEKTQYF
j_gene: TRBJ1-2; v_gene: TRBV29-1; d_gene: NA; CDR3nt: TGCAGCGCTTACGAGGACGGCTATGGCTACACCTTC; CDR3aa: CSAYEDGYGYTF
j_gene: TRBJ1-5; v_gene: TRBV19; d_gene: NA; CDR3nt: TGTGCCAGTAGTATTACAGGACTTAGCAATCAGCCCCAGCATTTT; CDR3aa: CASSITGLSNQPQHF
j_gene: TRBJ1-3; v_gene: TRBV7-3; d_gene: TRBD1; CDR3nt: TGTGCCAGCAGCCCGTCGACAGGGAACACCATATATTTT; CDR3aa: CASSPSTGNTIYF
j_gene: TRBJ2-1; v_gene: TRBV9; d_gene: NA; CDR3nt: TGTGCCAGCAGCGTAGGAACCTGGGATGAGCAGTTCTTC; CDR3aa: CASSVGTWDEQFF
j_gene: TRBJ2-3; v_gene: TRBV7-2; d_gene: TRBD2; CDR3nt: TGTGCCAGCAGCTCCGTAGCGGGGCGAGGCACAGATACGCAGTATTTT; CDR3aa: CASSSVAGRGTDTQYF
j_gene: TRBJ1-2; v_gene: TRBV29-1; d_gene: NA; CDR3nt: TGCAGCGCTATCTCAGGCGGCAACTATGGCTACACCTTC; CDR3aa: CSAISGGNYGYTF